The next 12 T cell receptor beta chains were all read from a single sample in a study of OX40 agonist ivuxolimab in advanced cancers. Data came from immunoSEQ multiplex PCR; TCRdb stores just in-frame clones and leaves some out. The sample includes 57,000 or so clones, roughly 83% of them seen just once. The specimen comprised CD4+ or CD8+ T cells sorted from blood, sampled in a trial of the OX40 agonist ivuxolimab. The receptors come from an adult with an advanced solid tumor such as melanoma, head and neck, liver or kidney cancer.

The chain links TRBV19 to TRBJ2-5; D gene ambiguous. The end of the DNA is better explained by TRBJ2-7, so the J call may be wrong. Per germline, CDR1 LNHDA and CDR2 SQIVND (reference sequence). The CDR3 is 16 amino acids. The CDR3 is CASSMVKTAASYEQYF. In nucleotides, the CDR3 is TGTGCCAGTAGTATGGTAAAAACAGCCGCCTCCTACGAGCAGTACTTC.

The V and J genes are TRBV7-3 and TRBJ2-3; no clear D. Trimming removed 3 bases from V and 2 bases from J, with 9 bases in between. The length of the CDR3 is 14 residues. Germline V lookup: CDR1 SGHTA, CDR2 FQGTGA. The CDR3 DNA reads TGTGCCAGCAGCTTTGGGCCGGTCACAGATACGCAGTATTTT. As protein: CASSFGPVTDTQYF.

The CDR3 DNA reads TGTGCCGTAGGGAGGGGGCCCACAGACACTGAAGCTTTCTTT. Amino acids: CAVGRGPTDTEAFF. V is TRBV6-1 and J is TRBJ1-1; 7 bases agree with TRBD1. Germline CDR1 and CDR2: MNHNS and SASEGT. The CDR3 is 14 amino acids. Trimming removed 11 bases from V and 3 bases from J; junction bases left unmatched: 12.

The chain carries TRBV7-9 and TRBJ2-4; 8 nucleotides align to TRBD1. The CDR3 loop spans 14 amino acids. The V and J ends lost 5 bases and 6 bases, in that order; junction bases with no gene match: 6. Germline assignment: CDR1 SEHNR and CDR2 FQNEAQ (reference sequence). CDR3 loop: CASSLGQEVNIQYF. The CDR3 region has the DNA TGTGCCAGCAGCCTGGGACAGGAGGTAAACATTCAGTACTTC.

The genes are TRBV19 and TRBJ2-7; D possibly corresponds to TRBD2 (6 bases). Germline lookup yields CDR1 LNHDA and CDR2 SQIVND (reference sequence). Trimming stripped 0 bases from V and 2 bases from J, with 26 bases between. The CDR3 contains 20 residues. The CDR3 spells CASSIDRGGEGLSFTYEQYF. The CDR3 DNA reads TGTGCCAGTAGTATAGATCGTGGAGGGGAAGGGTTGTCCTTTACCTACGAGCAGTACTTC.

Concerning this clone itself: Germline is not matched at one junction end, which may reflect a read error. The chain employs TRBV7-7 and TRBJ2-7, with D perhaps matching TRBD2 (5 bases). The length of the CDR3 is 13 residues. From germline, CDR1 is SSHAT and CDR2 FNYEAQ (reference sequence). As DNA, the CDR3 is TGTGCTAGCAGCTTAGCGTCGAACTACGAGCAGTACTTC. Protein product: CASSLASNYEQYF.

The J gene is TRBJ2-4, the V gene TRBV7-6; D might be TRBD2 (5 bases). The V end lost 6 bases, the J end lost 3 bases, and 12 bases lay between the germline ends. This CDR3 region has 14 residues. Germline CDR1 reads SGHVS; CDR2 reads FNYEAQ. The CDR3 coding sequence is TGTGCCAGCAGTCCATTCGGAGGCAAAAACATTCAGTACTTC. Translated, it gives CASSPFGGKNIQYF.

The chain uses TRBV27 and TRBJ1-5; possible D gene TRBD1, 6 bases. This CDR3 is built from 16 residues. The V end was cut by 3 bases, the J end by 0 bases, with 12 bases between. CDR1 and CDR2 (germline): MNHEY, SMNVEV (reference sequence). The CDR3 spells CASSFAGTSSNQPQHF. The CDR3 bases are TGTGCCAGCAGTTTTGCCGGGACATCTAGCAATCAGCCCCAGCATTTT.

This clone was counted only a few times. J is TRBJ1-1 and V is TRBV5-1; D may be TRBD1 (5 bases). There are 13 residues in the CDR3. V was trimmed by 2 bases and J by 1 base, leaving 6 bases between them. Per germline, CDR1 SGHRS and CDR2 YFSETQ. The CDR3 spells CASSLTGNTEAFF. The CDR3 nucleotides are TGCGCCAGCAGCTTAACAGGGAACACTGAAGCTTTCTTT. Full variable domain (outside the CDR3, taken from reference TRBV5-1 and TRBJ1-1): KAGVTQTPRYLIKTRGQQVTLSCSPISGHRSVSWYQQTPGQGLQFLFEYFSETQRNKGNFPGRFSGRQFSNSRSEMNVSTLELGDSALYLCASSLTGNTEAFFGQGTRLTVV.

The chain uses TRBV28 and TRBJ1-2; D is possibly TRBD1 (5 bases). This CDR3 spans 11 amino acids. Between the trimmed V and J ends, which lost 7 bases and 8 bases, there was a span of 11 bases. Germline V lookup: CDR1 MDHEN, CDR2 SYDVKM. The CDR3 loop is CASKGNRGYTF. The DNA of the CDR3 is TGTGCCAGCAAGGGCAACAGGGGCTACACCTTC.

The rearrangement links TRBV18 to TRBJ1-5, with D maybe TRBD1 (5 bases). Looked up from germline, CDR1 is KGHSH and CDR2 is LQKENI. The CDR3 is 15 amino acids. V lost 3 bases, J lost 7 bases, and 16 bases lay in between. As DNA, the CDR3 is TGTGCCAGCTCACCCGGTGACAGCACCGACCAGCCCCAGCATTTT. This sequence encodes CASSPGDSTDQPQHF.

The chain is built from TRBV19 and TRBJ2-4, with D unclear. Trimming removed 7 bases at V and 8 bases at J, with 12 bases between. CDR1 is LNHDA, CDR2 SQIVND, per germline (reference sequence). The CDR3 sequence is 12 residues long. CDR3 region: CASTGWEDIQYF. The CDR3 DNA reads as TGTGCCAGTACGGGTTGGGAAGACATTCAGTACTTC. Together with reference TRBV19 and TRBJ2-4, the CDR3 gives the full variable domain: DGGITQSPKYLFRKEGQNVTLSCEQNLNHDAMYWYRQDPGQGLRLIYYSQIVNDFQKGDIAEGYSVSREKKESFPLTVTSAQKNPTAFYLCASTGWEDIQYFGAGTRLSVL.